The clone carrying this T cell receptor beta chain showed up just a few times. These data originate in a study of T cell changes during pregnancy in multiple sclerosis. Germline V gene data show CDR1 as SGHRS and CDR2 as YFSETQ. The CDR3 is 15 residues long. The ends were cut back, 1 base at V and 2 bases at J, with 12 bases in the middle. Libraries were prepared by immunoSEQ multiplex PCR; TCRdb keeps only in-frame clonotypes and omits some of them. The sample shows about 54,000 clones, 85% to 90% of them seen only once. The origin of this receptor is a female donor with multiple sclerosis, enrolled in a pregnancy study. This rearrangement joins TRBV5-1 to TRBJ1-1, with D tentatively TRBD1 (5 bases). Source: CD4+ T cells from peripheral blood mononuclear cells, taken in the first trimester of pregnancy. CDR3: CASSLSGKENTEAFF. In DNA, the CDR3 is TGCGCCAGCAGCTTGTCAGGGAAGGAAAACACTGAAGCTTTCTTT.